These T cell receptor beta chains were read from a single sample in a study of kidney transplant recipient with SARS-CoV-2 infection. TCRdb reprocessed the reads via MiXCR and lists one record per CDR3 protein. The repertoire holds 200,000 to 300,000 distinct CDR3 sequences, with around 26% as singletons. This material consisted of a blood sample, taken at baseline and between days 110 and 120 from a kidney transplant recipient. The receptors come from a young adult male patient who had COVID-19 and was a kidney transplant recipient. The graft donor may have given rise to some T cells. Both conserved end residues are part of each CDR3. Fields, in order: J gene, clone size, D gene, CDR3 length, V gene, CDR3 DNA, CDR3 protein. A D gene is named only where the DNA matches it firmly. Part of the rows lack a size; the others show once, few, many or a class for expanded clones.

J: TRBJ1-2
size: many
D: .
length: 17
V: TRBV7-1
DNA: TGTGCCAGCAGCGCAACCGGTCACGAGGGAAAGACCTATGGCTACACCTTC
CDR3: CASSATGHEGKTYGYTF

J: TRBJ2-6
size: many
D: .
length: 13
V: TRBV11-1
DNA: TGTGCCAGCAGGGGGACTGGGGCCAACGTCCTGACTTTC
CDR3: CASRGTGANVLTF

J: TRBJ2-7
size: many
D: TRBD1
length: 16
V: TRBV9
DNA: TGTGCCAGCAGCGCTTCCGGGACAGGGCTCCCCTACGAGCAGTACTTC
CDR3: CASSASGTGLPYEQYF

J: TRBJ2-7
size: .
D: TRBD2
length: 17
V: TRBV7-6
DNA: TGTGCCAGCAGCTTAGGGGTTCTAGCGGGGACCTCCTACGAGCAGTACTTC
CDR3: CASSLGVLAGTSYEQYF

J: TRBJ1-2
size: many
D: .
length: 17
V: TRBV7-9
DNA: TGTGCCAGCAGCCTAATGGTATACCATGGAAAGACCTATGGCTACACCTTC
CDR3: CASSLMVYHGKTYGYTF

J: TRBJ2-5
size: .
D: .
length: 14
V: TRBV20-1
DNA: TGCAGTGCTAGATGGACGGACCCCCAAGAGACCCAGTACTTC
CDR3: CSARWTDPQETQYF

J: TRBJ1-2
size: many
D: .
length: 17
V: TRBV4-3
DNA: TGCGCCAGCAGCTGGGGAGCAGGACGTCGAAAGACCTATGGCTACACCTTC
CDR3: CASSWGAGRRKTYGYTF

J: TRBJ1-5
size: many
D: .
length: 16
V: TRBV12-3/TRBV12-4
DNA: TGTGCCAGCAGTTTAGAGTTCCGGGTTAATAATCAGCCCCAGCATTTT
CDR3: CASSLEFRVNNQPQHF

J: TRBJ1-2
size: many
D: .
length: 16
V: TRBV5-5
DNA: TGTGCCAGCAAGATTCTTGTCTCGCGAAAGACCTATGGCTACACCTTC
CDR3: CASKILVSRKTYGYTF

J: TRBJ1-1
size: many
D: .
length: 14
V: TRBV28
DNA: TGTGCCAGCAGTTTGGGGGGCGTGAGCACTGAAGCTTTCTTT
CDR3: CASSLGGVSTEAFF

J: TRBJ2-3
size: many
D: .
length: 12
V: TRBV9
DNA: TGTGCCAGCAGCGGAGACACAGATACGCAGTATTTT
CDR3: CASSGDTDTQYF

J: TRBJ2-3
size: few
D: .
length: 16
V: TRBV5-6
DNA: TGTGCCAGCAGCCCAACGGACACGTTTTACACAGATACGCAGTATTTT
CDR3: CASSPTDTFYTDTQYF

J: TRBJ1-5
size: many
D: .
length: 15
V: TRBV5-6
DNA: TGTGCCAGCAGCTTGGGCGGCAGTAGTAATCAGCCCCAGCATTTT
CDR3: CASSLGGSSNQPQHF

J: TRBJ1-2
size: many
D: .
length: 16
V: TRBV9
DNA: TGTGCCAGCAGCGTAGGTTCCCTCCAGGGCGTGGAAGGCTACACCTTC
CDR3: CASSVGSLQGVEGYTF

J: TRBJ2-7
size: many
D: .
length: 11
V: TRBV12-5
DNA: TGTGCTAGTGGTTGGGAGTACGAGCAGTACTTC
CDR3: CASGWEYEQYF

J: TRBJ2-1
size: .
D: TRBD2
length: 19
V: TRBV19
DNA: TGTACCAGTAGTATAGAAGCTAGCGGAGCTACCAGCTCCTACAATGAGCAGTTCTTC
CDR3: CTSSIEASGATSSYNEQFF

J: TRBJ1-2
size: many
D: TRBD1
length: 15
V: TRBV18
DNA: TGTGCCAGCTCACTCGGACAGGGGTCTGCCTATGGCTACACCTTC
CDR3: CASSLGQGSAYGYTF

J: TRBJ2-7
size: many
D: TRBD2
length: 14
V: TRBV7-2
DNA: TGTGCCAGCAGCTTAAGACTAGCGGGTTACGAGCAGTACTTC
CDR3: CASSLRLAGYEQYF

J: TRBJ2-1
size: many
D: .
length: 11
V: TRBV7-2
DNA: TGTGCCAGCAGCTTTAGGGTTGAGCAGTTCTTC
CDR3: CASSFRVEQFF

J: TRBJ2-1
size: many
D: TRBD2
length: 16
V: TRBV5-6
DNA: TGTGCCAGCAGCCCCGGGACTAGCGGGCTCTACAATGAGCAGTTCTTC
CDR3: CASSPGTSGLYNEQFF

J: TRBJ1-2
size: many
D: .
length: 13
V: TRBV10-2
DNA: TGCGCCAGCAGTGGCGAGGGGAACTATGGCTACACCTTC
CDR3: CASSGEGNYGYTF

J: TRBJ2-1
size: many
D: TRBD1
length: 16
V: TRBV19
DNA: TGTGCCAGTAGTTCCCCAGGGGACAGGGTTGAGAGTGAGCAGTTCTTC
CDR3: CASSSPGDRVESEQFF

J: TRBJ2-1
size: .
D: .
length: 16
V: TRBV7-2
DNA: TGTGCCAGCAGCTTAAGTGGGGCACAATCCTACAATGAGCAGTTCTTC
CDR3: CASSLSGAQSYNEQFF

J: TRBJ2-5
size: many
D: .
length: 17
V: TRBV3-1
DNA: TGTGCCAGCAGCGTCGTACTTCCCATTTCTTTCTCTGAGACCCAGTACTTC
CDR3: CASSVVLPISFSETQYF

J: TRBJ2-4
size: .
D: TRBD1
length: 18
V: TRBV7-6
DNA: TGTGCCAGCAGTCTAGGGGGGCGGACAGGGTGGACCAAAAACATTCAGTACTTC
CDR3: CASSLGGRTGWTKNIQYF

J: TRBJ2-1
size: .
D: TRBD2
length: 17
V: TRBV4-1
DNA: TGCGCCAGCAGCCCACATCCTAGCGGGGGTTTCCCCAGTGAGCAGTTCTTC
CDR3: CASSPHPSGGFPSEQFF

J: TRBJ2-2
size: .
D: TRBD2
length: 17
V: TRBV10-2
DNA: TGCACCAGCAGTGATGGAGCGGGAGGGTTAAACACCGGGGAGCTGTTTTTT
CDR3: CTSSDGAGGLNTGELFF

J: TRBJ2-6
size: .
D: .
length: 15
V: TRBV12-3/TRBV12-4
DNA: TGTGCCGGCAGGCTCCGGGGGTCTGGGGCCAACGTCCTGACTTTC
CDR3: CAGRLRGSGANVLTF

J: TRBJ2-2
size: few
D: .
length: 14
V: TRBV19
DNA: TGTGCCAGTAGTATCATCGGGGGCACCGGGGAGCTGTTTTTT
CDR3: CASSIIGGTGELFF

J: TRBJ2-6
size: many
D: .
length: 14
V: TRBV6-5
DNA: TGTGCCAGCACCCCAGGGGCTGGGGCCAACGTCCTGACTTTC
CDR3: CASTPGAGANVLTF

J: TRBJ2-7
size: many
D: TRBD2
length: 16
V: TRBV6-2/TRBV6-3
DNA: TGTGCCAGCAGGGAAGTGGGGGGTAGCGGGAGTTACGAGCAGTACTTC
CDR3: CASREVGGSGSYEQYF

J: TRBJ1-2
size: many
D: .
length: 12
V: TRBV14
DNA: TGTGCCAGCAGCCAAGATCTTCGTGGCTACACCTTC
CDR3: CASSQDLRGYTF

J: TRBJ1-1
size: many
D: .
length: 15
V: TRBV19
DNA: TGTGCCAGTAGTATAGTGACGGGGAAGAACACTGAAGCTTTCTTT
CDR3: CASSIVTGKNTEAFF

J: TRBJ1-2
size: many
D: .
length: 17
V: TRBV11-2
DNA: TGTGCCAGCAGCAGCAGGACAACAAGCAGAAAGACCTATGGCTACACCTTC
CDR3: CASSSRTTSRKTYGYTF

J: TRBJ1-5
size: many
D: .
length: 15
V: TRBV12-3/TRBV12-4
DNA: TGTGCCAGCAGTTTTTCGTTCAGGGGTGCTCAGCCCCAGCATTTT
CDR3: CASSFSFRGAQPQHF

J: TRBJ1-1
size: many
D: .
length: 17
V: TRBV3-1
DNA: TGTGCCAGCAGCATAAGATCTCCCATTTCAATTCGCACTGAAGCTTTCTTT
CDR3: CASSIRSPISIRTEAFF

J: TRBJ2-1
size: many
D: .
length: 17
V: TRBV11-2
DNA: TGTGCCAGCAGCTTAGGAAGCGGTTTTAGCTCCTACAATGAGCAGTTCTTC
CDR3: CASSLGSGFSSYNEQFF

J: TRBJ2-2
size: many
D: .
length: 18
V: TRBV3-1
DNA: TGTGCCAGCAGCGGTAGAGATCCCATTTCAGGCTTGACCGGGGAGCTGTTTTTT
CDR3: CASSGRDPISGLTGELFF

J: TRBJ2-5
size: .
D: TRBD2
length: 15
V: TRBV9
DNA: TGTGCCAGCAGCGAGTGGAGCGGGGGAGTCGAGACCCAGTACTTC
CDR3: CASSEWSGGVETQYF

J: TRBJ2-2
size: many
D: .
length: 14
V: TRBV20-1
DNA: TGCAGTGCCATTCCGGGACTTGTCACCGGGGAGCTGTTTTTT
CDR3: CSAIPGLVTGELFF

J: TRBJ1-2
size: few
D: .
length: 15
V: TRBV9
DNA: TGTGCCAGCAGCGTAGACGGCAGGGGTAACTATGGCTACACCTTC
CDR3: CASSVDGRGNYGYTF

J: TRBJ2-5
size: many
D: TRBD2
length: 16
V: TRBV3-1
DNA: TGTGCCAGCAGCCAAGGACTAGCGGGTTATTGGGAGACCCAGTACTTC
CDR3: CASSQGLAGYWETQYF

J: TRBJ1-1
size: many
D: .
length: 14
V: TRBV7-8
DNA: TGTGCCAGCAGCTTAGTTTCGACCTACACTGAAGCTTTCTTT
CDR3: CASSLVSTYTEAFF

J: TRBJ1-2
size: many
D: .
length: 17
V: TRBV7-8
DNA: TGTGCCAGCAGCATTACAATGTTTACCCGAAAGACCTATGGCTACACCTTC
CDR3: CASSITMFTRKTYGYTF

J: TRBJ1-2
size: many
D: .
length: 17
V: TRBV6-9
DNA: TGTGCCAGCAGTGTGTCGATGCCTTACGGAAAGACCTATGGCTACACCTTC
CDR3: CASSVSMPYGKTYGYTF

J: TRBJ2-1
size: .
D: TRBD2
length: 16
V: TRBV7-2
DNA: TGTGCCAGCAGCTTAGACGCGGGACTAGCTTACAATGAGCAGTTCTTC
CDR3: CASSLDAGLAYNEQFF

J: TRBJ1-1
size: many
D: .
length: 15
V: TRBV11-1
DNA: TGTGCCAGCAGACCGGGCTCCCCGGGTTATACTGAAGCTTTCTTT
CDR3: CASRPGSPGYTEAFF

J: TRBJ2-4
size: few
D: TRBD1
length: 17
V: TRBV20-1
DNA: TGCAGTGCTAGCCCCGGGACAGGGGAGATAGCCAAAAACATTCAGTACTTC
CDR3: CSASPGTGEIAKNIQYF

J: TRBJ1-2
size: many
D: .
length: 16
V: TRBV5-4
DNA: TGTGCCAGCCGGATTCCCGTACCAGGAAAGACCTATGGCTACACCTTC
CDR3: CASRIPVPGKTYGYTF

J: TRBJ1-2
size: many
D: .
length: 17
V: TRBV15
DNA: TGTGCCACCAGCTCAATAACAAGGTGTGGAAAGACCTATGGCTACACCTTC
CDR3: CATSSITRCGKTYGYTF

J: TRBJ1-5
size: many
D: .
length: 15
V: TRBV19
DNA: TGTGCCACTGGGGGGCAGATAGTTAGCAATCAGCCCCAGCATTTT
CDR3: CATGGQIVSNQPQHF

J: TRBJ1-2
size: .
D: .
length: 17
V: TRBV12-2
DNA: TGTGCAAGTCGCTACGTACGGACTCCACGAAAGACCTATGGCTACACCTTC
CDR3: CASRYVRTPRKTYGYTF

J: TRBJ2-3
size: many
D: .
length: 15
V: TRBV5-1
DNA: TGCGCCAGCAGCTTTTCGGGCCTGAGCACAGATACGCAGTATTTT
CDR3: CASSFSGLSTDTQYF